This T cell receptor (beta chain) stems from a study of OX40 agonist ivuxolimab in advanced cancers. As for the study more broadly: Ivuxolimab was an agonistic, fully human IgG2 monoclonal antibody directed against OX40 (CD134), a costimulatory receptor. Among the approximately 50 dose-escalation patients, about 19 had hepatocellular carcinoma, about 15 melanoma, 9 renal cell carcinoma and 9 head and neck cancer. Intravenous ivuxolimab was administered to patients every 2 weeks at six dose levels: 0.01, 0.1, 0.3, 1.5, 3 and 10 mg/kg. The purpose of peripheral TCRbeta sequencing was to test whether ivuxolimab changed TCR sequence diversity and led to clonal T-cell expansion. The paper describes the monotherapy dose-escalation part (N = 52 patients) of the phase I trial of ivuxolimab. Partial responses occurred in three dose-escalation patients: two with cutaneous melanoma and one with hepatocellular carcinoma. In the dose-escalation cohort, 82.7% of patients were male, and the mean age was approximately 60 years, with a range of about 23 to 90. Prior anti-PD-1, anti-PD-L1 or anti-CTLA-4 therapy was permitted, and checkpoint inhibitors had been received by roughly two fifths of dose-escalation patients. Results the study describes overall, beyond this receptor: In partial responders in the 0.1-3.0 mg/kg groups, normalized peripheral clonal expansion was found to be among the lowest, especially among CD8+ T cells. Which antigens the clonally expanded peripheral T cells were specific for was not determined. After ivuxolimab, more expanded clones were found on average in CD8+ T cells than in CD4+ T cells. Low levels of normalized T-cell clonal expansion were also seen in some patients who did not respond. At doses from 0.1 to 3.0 mg/kg, clonal expansion was seen in both CD4+ and CD8+ blood T cells between baseline and week 6.

Genomic DNA was extracted from sorted cells for sequencing of the TCRbeta CDR3 region. The immunoSEQ Assay was used for sequencing of TCRbeta CDR3 regions. TCRdb limited this immuneACCESS table to in-frame rearrangements with V and J called. A share of clones is missing; checked studies link under half to unresolved V genes, and the rest is unexplained. Across this sample there are fewer than 70,000 clones, with 75% to 95% seen only once. The ten top clones hold approximately 11% of the sample. This clone was detected only once. Its antigen target is currently unknown. No per-base quality is available; no much larger clone lies one base away. Patients with a history of autoimmune disease or receiving systemic immunosuppression were excluded from the trial. In every dose cohort, peripheral blood was drawn for TCR sequencing at baseline, cycle 4 day 1, and cycle 7 day 1. Samples came from an open-label, multicenter, first-in-human phase I dose-escalation trial of ivuxolimab. Adults with locally advanced or metastatic melanoma, renal cell, hepatocellular, or head and neck squamous cell carcinoma were enrolled in the trial. Before TCR sequencing, CD4+ T cells and CD8+ T cells from peripheral blood were sorted into separate populations.

CDR1 LNHDA and CDR2 SQIVND were looked up in the germline V gene (reference sequence). The CDR3 spans 15 residues, from the cysteine through the phenylalanine. Just the 45-base CDR3 DNA is kept, in frame starting at base 1. At the junction V is shortened by 5 bases and J by 2 bases, with 14 bases in between. Sample: CD4+ or CD8+ T cells sorted from blood, taken in a trial of the OX40 agonist ivuxolimab. The chain uses TRBV19 and TRBJ2-3, with the D gene not clear enough to name. The origin of this receptor is an adult with an advanced solid tumor such as melanoma, head and neck, liver or kidney cancer. Read as DNA, the sequence is TGTGCCAGTAGTGTGTACGGAGCGTACACAGATACGCAGTATTTT. Its protein reads: CASSVYGAYTDTQYF.